This T cell receptor beta chain was identified during a study of human T cells and chemical hapten exposure. As for the study in general: The study traced per-sample TCR yield variation mainly to small differences in pooled library volumes.

Germline V lookup: CDR1 ENHRY, CDR2 SYGVKD. The CDR3 covers 13 residues. Trimming shortened V by 7 bases and J by 5 bases, and 12 bases separated the two germline ends. Time point here: patch test 3, about 24 weeks after DPC sensitization. The sample's treatment: therapeutic diphenylcyclopropenone sensitization with weekly scalp DPC. From the RACE reads, TCRdb called clonotypes with MiXCR, one entry per CDR3 protein. The table has under 200,000 distinct CDR3 sequences, about 27% seen once; the top ten hold around 2.3%. The sample in question was whole blood, obtained in connection with sensitization to the hapten diphenylcyclopropenone (DPC). The origin of this receptor is a woman between 18 and 29 years old with alopecia areata. Some clones in this sample may be carry-over from other donors' samples. The V call is TRBV10-3, the J call TRBJ1-3; tentative D call: TRBD1 (6 bases). The CDR3 bases are TGTGCCATCATGGGGGGCGGACGAAACACCATATATTTT. Protein: CAIMGGGRNTIYF.